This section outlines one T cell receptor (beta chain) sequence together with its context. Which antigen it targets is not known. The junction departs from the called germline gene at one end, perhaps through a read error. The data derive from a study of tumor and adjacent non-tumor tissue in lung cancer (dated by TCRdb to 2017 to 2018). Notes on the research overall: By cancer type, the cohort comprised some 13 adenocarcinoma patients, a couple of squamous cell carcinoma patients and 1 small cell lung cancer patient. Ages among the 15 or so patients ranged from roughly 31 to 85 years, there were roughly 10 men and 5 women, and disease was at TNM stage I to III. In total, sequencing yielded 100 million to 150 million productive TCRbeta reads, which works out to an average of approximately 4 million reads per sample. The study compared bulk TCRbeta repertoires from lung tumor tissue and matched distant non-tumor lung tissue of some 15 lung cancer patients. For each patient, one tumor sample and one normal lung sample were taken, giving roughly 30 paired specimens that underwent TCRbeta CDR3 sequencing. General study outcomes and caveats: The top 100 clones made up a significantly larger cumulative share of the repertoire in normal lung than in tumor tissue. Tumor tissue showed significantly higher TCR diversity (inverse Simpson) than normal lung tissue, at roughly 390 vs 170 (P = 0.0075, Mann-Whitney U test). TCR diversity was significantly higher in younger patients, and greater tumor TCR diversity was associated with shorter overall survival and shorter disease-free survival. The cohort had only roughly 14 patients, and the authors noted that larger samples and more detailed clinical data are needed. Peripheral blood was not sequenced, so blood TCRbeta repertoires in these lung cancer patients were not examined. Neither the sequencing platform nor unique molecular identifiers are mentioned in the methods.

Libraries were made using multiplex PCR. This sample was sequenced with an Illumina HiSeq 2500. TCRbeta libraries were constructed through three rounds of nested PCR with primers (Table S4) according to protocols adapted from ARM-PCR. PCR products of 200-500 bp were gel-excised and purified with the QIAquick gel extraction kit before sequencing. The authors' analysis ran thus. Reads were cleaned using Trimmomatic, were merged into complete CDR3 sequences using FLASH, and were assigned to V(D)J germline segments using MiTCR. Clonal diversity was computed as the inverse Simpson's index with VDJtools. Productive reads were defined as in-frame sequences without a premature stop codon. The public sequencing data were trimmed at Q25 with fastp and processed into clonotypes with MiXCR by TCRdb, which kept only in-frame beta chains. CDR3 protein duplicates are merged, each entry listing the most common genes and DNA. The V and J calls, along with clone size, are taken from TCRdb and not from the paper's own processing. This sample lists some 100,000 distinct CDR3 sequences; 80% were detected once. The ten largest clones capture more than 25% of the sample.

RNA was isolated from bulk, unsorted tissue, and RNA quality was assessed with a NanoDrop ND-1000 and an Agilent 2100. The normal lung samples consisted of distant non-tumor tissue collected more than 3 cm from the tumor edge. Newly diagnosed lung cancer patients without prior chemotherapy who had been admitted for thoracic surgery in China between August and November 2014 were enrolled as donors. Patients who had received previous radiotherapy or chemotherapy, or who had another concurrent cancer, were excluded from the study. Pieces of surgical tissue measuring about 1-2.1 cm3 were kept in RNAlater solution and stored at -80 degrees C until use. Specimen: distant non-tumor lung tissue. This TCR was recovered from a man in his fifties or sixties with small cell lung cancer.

The CDR3 loop reads CASSLDRLAGLKQFF. The nucleotides are TGTGCCAGCAGTTTAGACCGTCTAGCGGGACTGAAGCAGTTCTTC. Recombination linked TRBV11-2 to TRBJ2-1, with 9 bases in between that match TRBD2. Per the germline V gene, SGHAT is the CDR1 and FQNNGV is the CDR2. The CDR3 runs 15 residues from the cysteine to the phenylalanine. Here the CDR3 DNA is all that survives: 45 bases in frame from base 1.